Presented here are 14 T cell receptor beta chains from one specimen sequenced in a study of shared clonotypes between healthy human individuals. Sequenced by immunoSEQ multiplex PCR; TCRdb stores in-frame clones only, minus some. The table includes approximately 2,300,000 clones, just under 95% detected once. Sequencing input: naive CD4+ T cells from PBMCs. The subset was: CD45RA+ positively selected. Every receptor here comes from a man aged 18 to 35 in good health. Some clones in this sample may be carry-over from other donors' samples.

This clone was picked up one time. The chain employs TRBV29-1 and TRBJ2-1; tentative D call: TRBD2 (6 bases). The CDR3 runs 15 residues. Germline V gives CDR1 SQVTM, CDR2 ANQGSEA. Trimming took 6 bases from V and 0 from J, leaving 15 bases between them. The CDR3 here is CSVDTSQSSYNEQFF. DNA for the CDR3: TGCAGCGTGGATACTAGCCAGAGCTCCTACAATGAGCAGTTCTTC.

The rearrangement joins TRBV10-2 to TRBJ2-2; no clear D gene. The V end was cut by 3 bases, the J end by 1 base, with 9 bases between. This CDR3 is 15 amino acids long. The germline V gene encodes CDR1 WSHSY and CDR2 SAAADI. CDR3 residues: CASSERNMNTGELFF. In DNA, the CDR3 is TGCGCCAGCAGTGAACGGAACATGAACACCGGGGAGCTGTTTTTT.

The gene calls are TRBV5-6 and TRBJ2-7, with TRBD1 matching over 7 bases. V shed 4 bases, J shed 1 base, and the junction held 8 bases outside the gene matches. CDR3 length: 15 amino acids. CDR1 and CDR2 (germline): SGHDT, YYEEEE. The CDR3 region is CASSPRGGQSYEQYF. CDR3 nucleotides: TGTGCCAGCAGCCCCCGTGGGGGACAGTCCTACGAGCAGTACTTC. The full variable domain, in which reference TRBV5-6 and TRBJ2-7 provide the parts outside the CDR3, is DAGVTQSPTHLIKTRGQQVTLRCSPKSGHDTVSWYQQALGQGPQFIFQYYEEEERQRGNFPDRFSGHQFPNYSSELNVNALLLGDSALYLCASSPRGGQSYEQYFGPGTRLTVT.

This chain uses TRBV6-6 with TRBJ1-4, with D possibly being TRBD1 (5 bases). The germline V gene encodes CDR1 MNHNY and CDR2 SVGAGI (reference sequence). Trimming stripped 6 bases from V and 7 bases from J, with 15 bases between. The CDR3 is 14 residues long. CDR3 sequence (DNA): TGTGCCAGCAGGGGACGGTTGGGGAGTGAAAAACTGTTTTTT. This gives the protein CASRGRLGSEKLFF.

This clone was detected only once. The chain carries TRBV5-1 and TRBJ1-1; D is possibly TRBD1 (6 bases). The V gene lost 0 bases and the J gene lost 5 bases, with 14 bases spanning the gap. Germline V gives CDR1 SGHRS, CDR2 YFSETQ. CDR3 length: 15 amino acids. The CDR3 coding sequence is TGCGCCAGCAGCTTGGTCACAGGGTTAGGGACTGAAGCTTTCTTT. Its translation: CASSLVTGLGTEAFF.

The rearrangement uses TRBV11-2 and TRBJ1-1; the D gene is possibly TRBD1 (6 bases). V lost 5 bases and J 6 bases, leaving 25 bases between the germline ends. The CDR3 totals 17 residues. Germline CDR1 and CDR2: SGHAT and FQNNGV. CDR3 sequence: CASSLRTVSGDNAEAFF. In DNA, the CDR3 is TGTGCCAGCAGCCTCCGGACAGTCAGTGGCGACAACGCTGAAGCTTTCTTT.

The V call is TRBV7-9, the J call TRBJ2-4; D gene unclear. The V and J ends lost 5 bases and 15 bases respectively, with 17 bases between them. Per germline, CDR1 SEHNR and CDR2 FQNEAQ (reference sequence). This CDR3 region has 12 residues. This chain's CDR3 is CASSPLHDPGYF. In DNA, the CDR3 is TGTGCCAGCAGCCCCCTTCATGACCCGGGGTACTTC.

CDR3 region: CASSELTANTEAFF. DNA of the CDR3: TGTGCCAGCAGTGAACTGACAGCGAACACTGAAGCTTTCTTT. V usage is TRBV6-1 and J usage is TRBJ1-1; D perhaps matches TRBD1 (5 bases). The CDR3 spans 14 residues. The germline gives CDR1 MNHNS, CDR2 SASEGT. The V end lost 2 bases, the J end lost 1 base, and 8 bases lay between the germline ends.

The gene calls are TRBV2 and TRBJ1-1, with TRBD1 matching over 7 bases. CDR1 is SNHLY, CDR2 FYNNEI, per germline. The CDR3 sequence is 14 residues long. Unmatched junction bases numbered 9, after V lost 7 bases and J lost 4 bases. The CDR3 here is CASTLDRAGTEAFF. The CDR3 DNA is TGTGCCAGCACCCTAGACAGGGCCGGCACTGAAGCTTTCTTT.

The chain combines TRBV30 with TRBJ2-3; a weak D match, TRBD1 (6 bases). V dropped 4 bases and J dropped 2 bases, with 16 bases sitting between them. CDR3 length: 15 residues. Per the germline V gene, CDR1 is GTSNPN and CDR2 is SVGIG (reference sequence). The CDR3 bases are TGTGCCTGGAACCACGACAGGCCCCCCACAGATACGCAGTATTTT. The encoded protein is CAWNHDRPPTDTQYF.

The genes are TRBV7-9 and TRBJ1-1; tentatively, D is TRBD1 (6 bases). V lost 5 bases and J 4 bases, leaving 14 bases between the germline ends. CDR3 size: 14 residues. Germline lookup yields CDR1 SEHNR and CDR2 FQNEAQ (reference sequence). In DNA, the CDR3 is TGTGCCAGCAGCCAAGACAGGTGGAGCACTGAAGCTTTCTTT. Protein sequence: CASSQDRWSTEAFF.

The chain carries TRBV28 and TRBJ2-3, with 11 nucleotides matching TRBD2. The V gene end was trimmed by 6 bases and the J gene end by 2 bases; junction bases not matched to a gene: 7. Germline assignment: CDR1 MDHEN and CDR2 SYDVKM. The length of the CDR3 is 16 residues. The CDR3 bases are TGTGCCAGCAGAGATATAGCGGGAGGGATCACAGATACGCAGTATTTT. Protein sequence: CASRDIAGGITDTQYF.

The CDR3: CASSLGGRQYEQYF. The CDR3 DNA sequence: TGTGCCAGCAGCTTAGGCGGCAGACAATACGAGCAGTACTTC. This chain links TRBV11-2 with TRBJ2-7; D unresolved. This CDR3 comprises 14 residues. V gave up 1 base and J gave up 4 bases, with 11 bases separating them. Germline assignment: CDR1 SGHAT and CDR2 FQNNGV.

V gene TRBV18 combines with J gene TRBJ2-5; 7 bases agree with TRBD1. V gave up 2 bases and J gave up 5 bases; unmatched junction bases: 8. Germline values: CDR1 KGHSH, CDR2 LQKENI. CDR3 length equals 15 residues. The CDR3 DNA is TGTGCCAGCTCACCAACAGCAGGGGGAAGGGAGACCCAGTACTTC. It specifies CASSPTAGGRETQYF.